This is a list of T cell receptor beta chains from one sample in a study of OX40 agonist ivuxolimab in advanced cancers. Produced via immunoSEQ multiplex PCR; TCRdb's table is partial and in-frame only. The sample consists of some 10,000 clones, roughly 78% of them appearing once. This specimen was CD4+ or CD8+ T cells sorted from blood, taken in a trial of the OX40 agonist ivuxolimab. All receptors come from an adult with an advanced solid tumor such as melanoma, head and neck, liver or kidney cancer. Both conserved end residues are part of each CDR3. Each record gives: J gene, V gene, D gene, clone size, CDR3 protein, CDR3 DNA. A D gene is named only where the DNA matches it firmly. Size values are once, few and many counts, or a class for expanded clones, and some rows have none.

>TRBJ2-2|TRBV5-6|-|-
CASSLVTTNTGELFF
TGTGCCAGCAGCTTGGTCACCACCAACACCGGGGAGCTGTTTTTT
>TRBJ1-4|TRBV18|-|-
CASSPVGSNEKLFF
TGTGCCAGCTCACCGGTAGGGTCGAATGAAAAACTGTTTTTT
>TRBJ2-1|TRBV27|-|few
CASQGLSSYNEQFF
TGTGCCAGCCAGGGACTCAGCTCCTACAATGAGCAGTTCTTC
>TRBJ1-6|TRBV10-3|TRBD1|-
CAISDPGDSSSPLHF
TGTGCCATCAGTGACCCAGGGGACAGTTCTTCACCCCTCCACTTT
>TRBJ2-5|TRBV10-3|-|-
CASSALQGAQETQYF
TGTGCCAGCAGTGCATTACAGGGAGCGCAAGAGACCCAGTACTTC
>TRBJ2-1|TRBV7-9|-|-
CASSFGIDDEQFF
TGTGCCAGCAGCTTCGGGATAGATGATGAGCAGTTCTTC
>TRBJ2-4|TRBV5-1|TRBD1|-
CASKAQGGGGIQYF
TGCGCCAGCAAAGCACAGGGGGGAGGCGGCATTCAGTACTTC
>TRBJ2-5|TRBV11-2|TRBD2|few
CASSLGFGGGYEETQYF
TGTGCCAGCAGCTTAGGATTTGGGGGGGGATATGAGGAGACCCAGTACTTC
>TRBJ1-5|TRBV25-1|-|-
CASSESHPGQVGWPQHF
TGTGCCAGCAGTGAATCCCACCCAGGCCAGGTGGGGTGGCCCCAGCATTTT
>TRBJ2-2|TRBV7-9|-|-
CASSLDTGELFF
TGTGCCAGCAGCTTAGACACCGGGGAGCTGTTTTTT
>TRBJ2-7|TRBV4-1|-|-
CASSQENHLTNYEQYF
TGTGCCAGCAGCCAAGAGAATCACCTTACGAACTACGAGCAGTACTTC
>TRBJ1-1|TRBV6-6|-|-
CASSGQYTEAFF
TGTGCCAGCAGTGGACAGTACACTGAAGCTTTCTTT
>TRBJ1-1|TRBV19|TRBD1|-
CASRPQGAMNTEAFF
TGTGCCAGTAGACCCCAGGGGGCGATGAACACTGAAGCTTTCTTT
>TRBJ1-1|TRBV9|TRBD1|-
CASSPSRDRVWEGSEAFF
TGTGCCAGCAGCCCCAGCCGGGACAGGGTGTGGGAAGGGTCTGAAGCTTTCTTT
>TRBJ2-7|TRBV6-1|-|-
CASSEVTAYEQYF
TGTGCCAGCAGTGAAGTCACAGCCTACGAGCAGTACTTC
>TRBJ2-7|TRBV7-9|-|-
CASSFRAYEQYF
TGTGCCAGCAGCTTCAGGGCCTACGAGCAGTACTTC
>TRBJ2-1|TRBV13|-|-
CASSSRLRGSYNEQFF
TGTGCCAGCAGCTCCCGACTTAGGGGCTCCTACAATGAGCAGTTCTTC
>TRBJ2-5|TRBV5-1|TRBD2|-
CASSQGTSGRGKTQYF
TGCGCCAGCAGCCAAGGGACTAGCGGGAGGGGAAAGACCCAGTACTTC
>TRBJ2-5|TRBV15|-|once
CATSREAGEAQYF
TGTGCCACCAGCAGAGAGGCAGGGGAAGCCCAGTACTTC
>TRBJ2-3|TRBV2|-|-
CASSVAETRDTQYF
TGTGCCAGCAGTGTCGCGGAAACGCGAGATACGCAGTATTTT
>TRBJ1-3|TRBV19|-|-
CASSIGGVDTIYF
TGTGCCAGTAGTATCGGAGGGGTGGACACCATATATTTT
>TRBJ1-1|TRBV19|-|few
CASSIGNTEAFF
TGTGCCAGTAGTATTGGTAACACTGAAGCTTTCTTT
>TRBJ2-7|TRBV7-2|TRBD1|-
CASSPPWTGQYEQYF
TGTGCCAGCAGCCCGCCTTGGACAGGGCAATACGAGCAGTACTTC
>TRBJ1-2|TRBV2|-|-
CASGPLYGYTF
TGTGCCAGCGGGCCCCTCTATGGCTACACCTTC
>TRBJ1-6|TRBV9|-|once
CASSVVDFQSSYNSPLHF
TGTGCCAGCAGCGTAGTAGACTTCCAGAGCTCCTATAATTCACCCCTCCACTTT
>TRBJ1-1|TRBV27|TRBD1|-
CASRDGQANTEAFF
TGTGCCAGCAGGGACGGACAGGCCAACACTGAAGCTTTCTTT
>TRBJ1-2|TRBV7-2|-|-
CASSLGGGNYGYTF
TGTGCCAGCAGCTTGGGGGGAGGGAACTATGGCTACACCTTC
>TRBJ2-7|TRBV27|TRBD1|-
CASGRTGVAYEQYF
TGTGCCAGCGGACGGACAGGGGTCGCCTACGAGCAGTACTTC
>TRBJ2-5|TRBV9|TRBD2|-
CASSVESGGVWETQYF
TGTGCTAGCAGCGTGGAGAGCGGGGGAGTGTGGGAGACCCAGTACTTC
>TRBJ2-2|TRBV6-5|-|medium-sized
CASSSEDGELFF
TGTGCCAGCAGTTCGGAGGACGGGGAGCTGTTTTTT
>TRBJ1-5|TRBV6-1|-|-
CASSDRQPQHF
TGTGCCAGCAGTGATCGGCAGCCCCAGCATTTT
>TRBJ1-2|TRBV7-8|-|-
CASSSDRTFDYGYTF
TGTGCCAGCAGCTCTGACAGAACCTTCGACTATGGCTACACCTTC
>TRBJ2-7|TRBV28|TRBD2|-
CASRRTSGRVYEQYF
TGTGCCAGCAGACGGACTAGCGGGAGAGTCTACGAGCAGTACTTC
>TRBJ1-4|TRBV4-1|-|-
CASSQDGGINEKLFF
TGCGCCAGCAGCCAAGATGGGGGGATCAATGAAAAACTGTTTTTT
>TRBJ1-5|TRBV7-2|-|-
CASSLGVGGGGNQPQHF
TGTGCCAGCAGCTTAGGTGTCGGGGGCGGTGGCAATCAGCCCCAGCATTTT
>TRBJ2-1|TRBV4-3|TRBD2|-
CASSQVSELAGVNNEQFF
TGCGCCAGCAGCCAAGTCTCCGAACTAGCGGGGGTAAACAATGAGCAGTTCTTC
>TRBJ1-6|TRBV6-1|-|-
CASSEWGQGSPLHF
TGTGCCAGCAGTGAATGGGGGCAGGGTTCACCCCTCCACTTT
>TRBJ2-2|TRBV7-6|-|-
CASSLRTNTGELFF
TGTGCCAGCAGCTTAAGAACGAACACCGGGGAGCTGTTTTTT
>TRBJ2-3|TRBV7-9|-|-
CASSSTADTQYF
TGTGCCAGCAGCTCGACAGCAGATACGCAGTATTTT
>TRBJ1-1|TRBV7-8|-|once
CASSPGWGTEAFF
TGTGCCAGCAGCCCTGGATGGGGCACTGAAGCTTTCTTT
>TRBJ2-5|TRBV2|-|-
CARRGLHQETQYF
TGTGCCAGACGGGGACTGCATCAAGAGACCCAGTACTTC
>TRBJ1-2|TRBV5-4|-|-
CASSRELDSYGYTF
TGCGCCAGCAGCCGGGAGTTGGACAGCTATGGCTACACCTTC
>TRBJ2-7|TRBV19|TRBD1|medium-sized
CASGQGYEQYF
TGTGCCAGTGGACAGGGCTACGAGCAGTACTTC
>TRBJ1-6|TRBV28|-|-
CASSTLIDSSYNSPLHF
TGTGCCAGCAGTACACTAATAGACAGCTCCTATAATTCACCCCTCCACTTT
>TRBJ2-3|TRBV19|TRBD2|-
CASSPQSGGFADTQYF
TGTGCCAGTAGCCCCCAAAGCGGGGGGTTCGCAGATACGCAGTATTTT
>TRBJ2-7|TRBV28|TRBD1|-
CASSFFGTGFAAEQYF
TGTGCCAGCAGTTTCTTCGGGACAGGGTTTGCGGCCGAGCAGTACTTC
>TRBJ2-1|TRBV15|-|few
CATSGIRGREQFF
TGTGCCACCAGCGGGATCAGGGGAAGGGAGCAGTTCTTC
>TRBJ2-2|TRBV9|-|-
CASSVEGNTGELFF
TGTGCCAGCAGCGTAGAGGGTAACACCGGGGAGCTGTTTTTT
>TRBJ2-5|TRBV2|TRBD1|-
CASRGTASQETQYF
TGTGCCAGCAGGGGGACAGCTAGCCAAGAGACCCAGTACTTC